Shown below are 22 T cell receptor beta chains from a single sample sequenced in a study of blood T cell repertoires in COVID-19. Assay: immunoSEQ multiplex PCR; the TCRdb copy retains only in-frame clones and omits some. The table lists 80,000 to 90,000 clones, under 85% of them singletons. Sequenced sample: peripheral blood. These receptors all come from a woman aged 70-85 years with acute or convalescent COVID-19.

The V and J genes are TRBV29-1 and TRBJ2-1; the D gene is possibly TRBD2 (5 bases). CDR3 length equals 12 residues. CDR1 SQVTM and CDR2 ANQGSEA come from the germline V gene. Trimming stripped 3 bases from V and 4 bases from J, with 7 bases between. The CDR3 region is CSVDTGYNEQFF. In DNA, the CDR3 is TGCAGCGTTGATACGGGGTACAATGAGCAGTTCTTC.

The chain is built from TRBV7-2 and TRBJ1-1; a weak D match, TRBD1 (5 bases). Trimming cost V 5 bases and J 4 bases, with 20 bases left between them. CDR3 size: 16 residues. CDR1 is SGHTA and CDR2 is FQGNSA in the germline V gene. As DNA, the CDR3 is TGTGCCAGCAGCCCAAGAGGTCTTCAGGGCCGCACTGAAGCTTTCTTT. Encoded protein: CASSPRGLQGRTEAFF.

The chain has TRBV5-1 and TRBJ2-2; 9 positions match TRBD1. The CDR3 length is 16 residues. J was trimmed by 6 bases and V by 3 bases; bases with no gene match: 9. Germline V gives CDR1 SGHRS, CDR2 YFSETQ. Here the CDR3 reads CASSSSGTGPPGELFF. The CDR3 bases are TGCGCCAGCAGCTCGTCCGGGACAGGGCCCCCCGGGGAGCTGTTTTTT.

The chain combines TRBV5-4 with TRBJ2-6, with D possibly matching TRBD1 (6 bases). The germline V gene encodes CDR1 SGHNT and CDR2 YYREEE (reference sequence). The V end was cut by 5 bases, the J end by 1 base, with 10 bases between. There are 15 residues in the CDR3. DNA for the CDR3: TGTGCCAGCAGTTCTACAGGGTCTGGGGCCAACGTCCTGACTTTC. Its protein product is CASSSTGSGANVLTF.

The DNA for the CDR3 is TGTGCCAGCAGCCCTTCTCTAGCAAACTCCTACAATGAGCAGTTCTTC. Its translation is CASSPSLANSYNEQFF. The chain employs TRBV3-1 (or the pseudogene TRBV3-2) and TRBJ2-1, with a possible D match to TRBD2 (5 bases). The CDR3 contains 16 residues. Germline V lookup: CDR1 LGHDT, CDR2 YNNKEL (reference sequence). Trimming removed 4 bases from V and 0 bases from J, with 13 bases in between.

The V and J genes are TRBV6-2 or TRBV6-3 and TRBJ1-1; the match to TRBD1 covers 8 bases. The V segment lost 5 bases and the J segment 8 bases; nucleotides outside the gene matches: 4. Per the germline V gene, CDR1 is MNHEY and CDR2 is SVGEGT. This CDR3 has 12 amino acids. The CDR3 reads CASSQDRVEAFF. The CDR3, as DNA: TGTGCCAGCAGTCAGGACAGGGTGGAAGCTTTCTTT.

This chain links TRBV5-4 with TRBJ1-1; 10 bases align to TRBD1. The length of the CDR3 is 15 residues. CDR1 is SGHNT and CDR2 is YYREEE in the germline V gene (reference sequence). V was pared by 4 bases and J by 5 bases, with 8 bases of the junction left unmatched. Here the CDR3 reads CASSGTGEKMTEAFF. The DNA of the CDR3 is TGTGCCAGCAGCGGGACAGGGGAAAAGATGACTGAAGCTTTCTTT.

The gene calls are TRBV2 and TRBJ2-7; TRBD1 aligns across 10 bases. This CDR3 is 14 amino acids long. Trimming took 8 bases from V and 0 from J; bases not matched to a gene: 4. The germline V gene encodes CDR1 SNHLY and CDR2 FYNNEI. This CDR3 reads CASHRTGGSYEQYF. CDR3 nucleotide sequence: TGTGCCAGCCACCGGACAGGGGGCTCCTACGAGCAGTACTTC.

This clone has just a few counts. The V gene is TRBV10-1, the J gene TRBJ2-7; 9 nucleotides align to TRBD1. The CDR3 contains 13 residues. With 8 bases clipped from V and 3 bases from J, the junction kept 5 bases outside the gene matches. Germline V CDR1 and CDR2: WNHNN, SYGVQD (reference sequence). The CDR3 loop reads CASRDRVFYEQYF. CDR3 sequence (DNA): TGCGCCAGCCGGGACAGGGTATTCTACGAGCAGTACTTC.

This clone was seen just once. The chain employs TRBV7-6 and TRBJ2-7, with TRBD1 matching 9 bases. V was clipped by 3 bases and J by 6 bases; unmatched bases: 6. The germline gives CDR1 SGHVS, CDR2 FNYEAQ. CDR3 size: 14 residues. The CDR3 DNA sequence: TGTGCCAGCAGCTTGCAACAGGGGGCAGGCGAGCAGTACTTC. Its protein product is CASSLQQGAGEQYF.

The chain is built from TRBV27 and TRBJ1-1; D not certain. Trimming took 3 bases from V and 3 from J, leaving 11 bases between them. The CDR3 covers 14 residues. Germline lookup yields CDR1 MNHEY and CDR2 SMNVEV (reference sequence). This CDR3 is CASSLSLAYTEAFF. In nucleotides, the CDR3 is TGTGCCAGCAGTTTGTCGTTGGCATACACTGAAGCTTTCTTT.

The table lists this clone with a count of one. This sequence joins TRBV4-1 and TRBJ2-3, with D possibly being TRBD2 (6 bases). Deletions cut 0 bases from V and 4 bases from J, with 8 bases between. The CDR3 sequence is 14 residues long. The germline V gene has CDR1 MGHRA and CDR2 YSYEKL. In nucleotides, the CDR3 is TGCGCCAGCAGCCAAGATCGGGGGTCAGATACGCAGTATTTT. Translation gives CASSQDRGSDTQYF.

This clone was observed a few times. The genes are TRBV10-3 and TRBJ1-2; TRBD1 matches at 8 bases. Germline values: CDR1 ENHRY, CDR2 SYGVKD. This CDR3 has 15 amino acids. V dropped 8 bases and J dropped 2; count of bases not matched to a gene: 10. This CDR3 is CAIQGSTGANYGYTF. DNA for the CDR3: TGTGCCATCCAGGGGTCGACAGGGGCGAACTATGGCTACACCTTC.

The J gene is TRBJ1-5, the V gene TRBV18; 10 bases are shared with TRBD1. CDR1 is KGHSH, CDR2 LQKENI, per germline. J lost 3 bases, V lost 3 bases, and 5 bases had no gene match. The CDR3 runs 16 residues. The CDR3, as DNA: TGTGCCAGCTCACCGCCGGACAGGGGGAACAATCAGCCCCAGCATTTT. This gives the protein CASSPPDRGNNQPQHF.

The chain carries TRBV10-3 and TRBJ1-6; 9 positions match TRBD1. The CDR3 loop spans 15 amino acids. The germline gives CDR1 ENHRY, CDR2 SYGVKD. The V gene end was trimmed by 2 bases and the J gene end by 9 bases; junction bases not matched to a gene: 5. CDR3 in amino acids: CAISERQGVGSPLHF. The CDR3 region has the DNA TGTGCCATCAGTGAGAGACAGGGGGTCGGTTCACCCCTCCACTTT.

The chain is built from TRBV7-8 and TRBJ2-2, with 7 bases matching TRBD2. The CDR3 has 14 amino acids. Germline V lookup: CDR1 SGHVS, CDR2 FQNEAQ. V was pared by 7 bases and J by 3 bases, with 5 bases of the junction left unmatched. The CDR3 sequence: CASTWGGDTGELFF. The CDR3 DNA follows: TGTGCCAGCACCTGGGGGGGGGACACCGGGGAGCTGTTTTTT.

V gene TRBV2 combines with J gene TRBJ2-5, with D maybe TRBD2 (6 bases). Trimming removed 7 bases at V and 2 bases at J, with 11 bases between. The CDR3 extends over 13 amino acids. Germline V gene sequence: CDR1 SNHLY, CDR2 FYNNEI. The CDR3 loop is CASTGTAQETQYF. Here the CDR3 DNA reads TGTGCCAGCACTGGGACTGCGCAAGAGACCCAGTACTTC. The full variable domain, rest sourced from reference TRBV2 and TRBJ2-5, is EPEVTQTPSHQVTQMGQEVILRCVPISNHLYFYWYRQILGQKVEFLVSFYNNEISEKSEIFDDQFSVERPDGSNFTLKIRSTKLEDSAMYFCASTGTAQETQYFGPGTRLLVL.

This chain joins TRBV3-1 (or the pseudogene TRBV3-2) and TRBJ2-2; D might be TRBD2 (6 bases). The CDR3 is made up of 15 amino acids. Germline V gives CDR1 LGHDT, CDR2 YNNKEL (reference sequence). Deletions cut 0 bases from V and 6 bases from J, with 11 bases between. CDR3 amino acids: CASSQDTSFAGELFF. For the CDR3, the DNA is TGTGCCAGCAGCCAAGATACTAGCTTCGCCGGGGAGCTGTTTTTT.

The chain has TRBV3-1 (or the pseudogene TRBV3-2) and TRBJ1-3, with TRBD1 matching 7 bases. With 4 bases clipped from V and 0 bases from J, the junction kept 9 bases outside the gene matches. CDR3 length: 17 amino acids. The germline V gene encodes CDR1 LGHDT and CDR2 YNNKEL (reference sequence). CDR3 coding DNA: TGTGCCAGCAGCCTTTACGGACAGGCGATCTCTGGAAACACCATATATTTT. Translation gives CASSLYGQAISGNTIYF.

The chain joins TRBV5-1 to TRBJ1-5; D perhaps matches TRBD1 (5 bases). The CDR3 runs to 14 residues. V shed 0 bases and J shed 7 bases, with 11 bases lying between them. Germline V CDR1 and CDR2: SGHRS, YFSETQ. The CDR3 reads CASSLGGEGQPQHF. Written as DNA, the CDR3 is TGCGCCAGCAGCTTGGGAGGGGAGGGGCAGCCCCAGCATTTT.

In its sample, this clone ranks as medium-sized. The chain carries TRBV6-2 or TRBV6-3 and TRBJ2-4; D perhaps matches TRBD2 (6 bases). Trimming removed 2 bases from V and 0 bases from J, with 17 bases in between. Germline V CDR1 and CDR2: MNHEY, SVGEGT. CDR3 size: 18 residues. The CDR3 DNA is TGTGCCAGCAGTTACAGGGGTGAGGGAGGCTTAGCCAAAAACATTCAGTACTTC. Protein: CASSYRGEGGLAKNIQYF.

The chain couples TRBV4-1 to TRBJ2-7, with D possibly matching TRBD1 (5 bases). With 0 bases removed from V and 4 bases from J, the gap between germline ends came to 16 bases. This CDR3 region has 16 residues. CDR1 and CDR2 (germline): MGHRA, YSYEKL. CDR3: CASSQDRGSPLYEQYF. The CDR3 DNA reads TGCGCCAGCAGCCAAGATAGGGGCAGCCCTTTATACGAGCAGTACTTC.